Detailed here is one TCR beta chain. In the authors' methods: Reference gene primer amplification in the assay estimated nucleated cell counts. Produced via immunoSEQ multiplex PCR; TCRdb's table is partial and in-frame only. That table gives V, J and clone size, and the DNA gave D and trimming. The data contain around 270,000 clones, approximately 90% of them seen just once; the ten biggest clones take up about 4.6%. This record comes from a study of blood T cell repertoires in COVID-19. The origin of this receptor is a man aged 35 to 55 with acute or convalescent COVID-19. Sequenced material: peripheral blood.

The chain's CDR3 is CASSLEPGTEAFF. DNA for the CDR3: TGTGCCAGCAGCCTAGAACCGGGAACTGAAGCTTTCTTT. The rearrangement uses TRBV7-3 and TRBJ1-1; D not certain. The length of the CDR3 is 13 residues. The V end was cut by 5 bases, the J end by 5 bases, with 12 bases between. In germline, CDR1 is SGHTA, CDR2 FQGTGA.